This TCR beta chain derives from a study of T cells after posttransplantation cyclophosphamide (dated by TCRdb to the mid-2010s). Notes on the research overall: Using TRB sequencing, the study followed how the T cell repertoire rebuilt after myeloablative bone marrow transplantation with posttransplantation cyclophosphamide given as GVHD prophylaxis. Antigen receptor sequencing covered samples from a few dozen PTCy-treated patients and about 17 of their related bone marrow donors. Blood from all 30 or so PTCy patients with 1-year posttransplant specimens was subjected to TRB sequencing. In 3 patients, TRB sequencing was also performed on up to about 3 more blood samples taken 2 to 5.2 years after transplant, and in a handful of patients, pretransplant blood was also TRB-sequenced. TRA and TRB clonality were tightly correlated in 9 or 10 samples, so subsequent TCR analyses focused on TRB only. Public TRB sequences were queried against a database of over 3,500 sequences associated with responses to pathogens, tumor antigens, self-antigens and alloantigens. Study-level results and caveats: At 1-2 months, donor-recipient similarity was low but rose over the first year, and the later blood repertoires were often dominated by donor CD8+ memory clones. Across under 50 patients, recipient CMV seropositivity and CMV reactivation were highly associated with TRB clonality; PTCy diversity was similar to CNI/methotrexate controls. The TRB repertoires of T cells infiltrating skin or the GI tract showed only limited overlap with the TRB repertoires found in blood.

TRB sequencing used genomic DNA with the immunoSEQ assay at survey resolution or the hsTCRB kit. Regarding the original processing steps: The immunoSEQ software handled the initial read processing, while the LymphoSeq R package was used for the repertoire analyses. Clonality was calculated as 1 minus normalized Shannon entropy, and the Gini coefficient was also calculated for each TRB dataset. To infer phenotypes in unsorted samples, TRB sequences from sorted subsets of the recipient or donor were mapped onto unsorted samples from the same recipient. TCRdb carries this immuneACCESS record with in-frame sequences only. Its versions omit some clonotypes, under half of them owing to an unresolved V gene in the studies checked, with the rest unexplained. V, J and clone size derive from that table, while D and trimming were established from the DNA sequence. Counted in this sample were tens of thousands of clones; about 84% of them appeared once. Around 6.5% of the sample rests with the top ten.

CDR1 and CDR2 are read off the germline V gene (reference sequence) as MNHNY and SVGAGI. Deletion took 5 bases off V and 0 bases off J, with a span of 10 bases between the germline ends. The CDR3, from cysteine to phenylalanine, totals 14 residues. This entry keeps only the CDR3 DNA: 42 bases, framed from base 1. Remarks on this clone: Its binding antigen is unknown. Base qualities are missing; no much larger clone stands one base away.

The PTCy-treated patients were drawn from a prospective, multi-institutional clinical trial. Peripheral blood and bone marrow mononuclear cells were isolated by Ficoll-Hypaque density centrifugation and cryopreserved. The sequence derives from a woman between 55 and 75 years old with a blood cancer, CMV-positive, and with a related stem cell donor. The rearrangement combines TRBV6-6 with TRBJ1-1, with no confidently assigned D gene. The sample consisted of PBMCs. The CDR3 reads CASSKDGMNTEAFF. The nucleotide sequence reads TGTGCCAGCAGTAAGGACGGGATGAACACTGAAGCTTTCTTT.